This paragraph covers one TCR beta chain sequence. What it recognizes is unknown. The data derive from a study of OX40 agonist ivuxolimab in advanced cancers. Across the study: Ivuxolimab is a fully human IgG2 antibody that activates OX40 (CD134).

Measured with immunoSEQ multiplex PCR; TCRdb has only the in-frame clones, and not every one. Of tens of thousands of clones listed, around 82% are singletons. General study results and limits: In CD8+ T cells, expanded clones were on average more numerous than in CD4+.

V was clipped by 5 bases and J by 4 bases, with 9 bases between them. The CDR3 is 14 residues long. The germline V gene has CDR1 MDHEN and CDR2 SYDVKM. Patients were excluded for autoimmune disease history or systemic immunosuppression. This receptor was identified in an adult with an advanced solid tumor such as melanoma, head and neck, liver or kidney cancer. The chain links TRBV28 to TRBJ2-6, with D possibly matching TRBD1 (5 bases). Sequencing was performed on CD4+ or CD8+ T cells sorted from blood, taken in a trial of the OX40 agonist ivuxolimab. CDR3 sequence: CASSRAGGANVLTF. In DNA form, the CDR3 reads TGTGCCAGCAGTAGGGCAGGGGGGGCCAACGTCCTGACTTTC.